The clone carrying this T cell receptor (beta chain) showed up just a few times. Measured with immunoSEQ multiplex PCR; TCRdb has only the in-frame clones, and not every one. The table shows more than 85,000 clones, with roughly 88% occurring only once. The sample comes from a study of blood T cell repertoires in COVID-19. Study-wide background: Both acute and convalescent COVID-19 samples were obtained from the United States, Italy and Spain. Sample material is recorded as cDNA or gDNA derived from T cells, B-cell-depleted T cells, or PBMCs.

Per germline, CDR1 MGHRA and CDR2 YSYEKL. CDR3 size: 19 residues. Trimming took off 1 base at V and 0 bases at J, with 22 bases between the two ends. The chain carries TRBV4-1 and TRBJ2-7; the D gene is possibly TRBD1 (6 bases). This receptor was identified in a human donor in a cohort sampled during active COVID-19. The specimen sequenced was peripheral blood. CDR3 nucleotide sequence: TGCGCCAGCAGCCAAGTTGGGGGCCGGTCGCGTCTTAGCTCCTACGAGCAGTACTTC. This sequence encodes CASSQVGGRSRLSSYEQYF.